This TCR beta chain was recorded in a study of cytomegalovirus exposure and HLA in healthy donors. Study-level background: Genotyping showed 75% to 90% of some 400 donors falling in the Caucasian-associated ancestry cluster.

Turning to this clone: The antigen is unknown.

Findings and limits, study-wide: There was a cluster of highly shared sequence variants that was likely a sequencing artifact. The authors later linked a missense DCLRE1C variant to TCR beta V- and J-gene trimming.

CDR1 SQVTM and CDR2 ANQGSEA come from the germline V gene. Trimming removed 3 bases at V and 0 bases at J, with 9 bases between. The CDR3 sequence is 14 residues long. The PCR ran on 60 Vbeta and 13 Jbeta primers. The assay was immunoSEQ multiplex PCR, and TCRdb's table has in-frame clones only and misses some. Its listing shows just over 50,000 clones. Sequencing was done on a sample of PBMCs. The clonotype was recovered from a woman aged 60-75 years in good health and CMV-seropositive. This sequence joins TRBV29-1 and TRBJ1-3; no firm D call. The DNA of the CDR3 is TGCAGCGTTGATCCCGCGCCCTCTGGAAACACCATATATTTT. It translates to CSVDPAPSGNTIYF.